The clone carrying this T cell receptor (beta chain) was seen a few times. Its target is not known. MiXCR, applied by TCRdb to the reads, yields one record per CDR3 protein. The top ten hold roughly 2.8% of the sample, which has about 740,000 distinct CDR3 sequences, under 40% seen once. The entry originates in a study of T cell repertoires in cytomegalovirus infection. Study-wide points: Cumulative public TCR beta family frequency identified carriers of CMV plus the relevant HLA. The response measured ex vivo was dominated by TCR beta clonotypes (HLA-C-restricted and CMV-specific).

There are 16 residues in the CDR3. The germline gives CDR1 ENHRY, CDR2 SYGVKD. Trimming took 4 bases from V and 0 from J; bases not matched to a gene: 4. This receptor was identified in a human donor in good health (CMV status not recorded). Some clones in this sample may be carry-over from other donors' samples. Material for sequencing was PBMCs. The chain links TRBV10-3 to TRBJ2-7; 12 bases are a match to TRBD2. CDR3 sequence reads: CAISGASGGASYEQYF. CDR3 bases: TGTGCCATCAGTGGGGCTAGCGGGGGGGCCTCCTACGAGCAGTACTTC.